A single sample gave rise to the 13 T cell receptor beta chains below, sequenced in a study of early T cells in non-severe SARS-CoV-2 infection. TCRdb reanalysed the 5' RACE reads using MiXCR and keeps one entry per CDR3 protein. The data hold about 46,000 distinct CDR3 sequences, with about 5.3% observed a single time. The source was whole blood, collected at baseline. These receptors were collected from an adult who was a healthcare worker with PCR-confirmed SARS-CoV-2 infection or an uninfected control (not recorded which).

This clonotype has a count of ten or more. The V and J genes are TRBV9 and TRBJ2-2, with D maybe TRBD2 (5 bases). V gave up 0 bases and J gave up 5 bases, with 8 bases separating them. The germline V gene has CDR1 SGDLS and CDR2 YYNGEE. This CDR3 is built from 14 residues. The CDR3 DNA follows: TGTGCCAGCAGCGTAGCTCCGGGGACCGGGGAGCTGTTTTTT. Translated, it gives CASSVAPGTGELFF. The variable domain in full, completed from reference TRBV9 and TRBJ2-2, reads DSGVTQTPKHLITATGQRVTLRCSPRSGDLSVYWYQQSLDQGLQFLIQYYNGEERAKGNILERFSAQQFPDLHSELNLSSLELGDSALYFCASSVAPGTGELFFGEGSRLTVL.

This clonotype came up many times. The V and J genes are TRBV30 and TRBJ1-1, with unresolved D. Germline V CDR1 and CDR2: GTSNPN, SVGIG (reference sequence). Trimming took 5 bases from V and 0 from J, leaving 4 bases between them. This CDR3 is 11 amino acids long. Here the CDR3 reads CAWRVNTEAFF. The CDR3, as DNA: TGTGCCTGGCGGGTGAACACTGAAGCTTTCTTT. The variable domain in full, completed from reference TRBV30 and TRBJ1-1, reads SQTIHQWPATLVQPVGSPLSLECTVEGTSNPNLYWYRQAAGRGLQLLFYSVGIGQISSEVPQNLSASRPQDRQFILSSKKLLLSDSGFYLCAWRVNTEAFFGQGTRLTVV.

This clonotype was observed at least ten times. The rearrangement joins TRBV30 to TRBJ1-5; D unresolved. V was cut by 3 bases and J by 5 bases, with 11 bases left in between. Germline lookup yields CDR1 GTSNPN and CDR2 SVGIG (reference sequence). The CDR3 length is 13 residues. In nucleotides, the CDR3 is TGTGCCTGGAGCGAAGGTGGATATCAGCCCCAGCATTTT. Protein sequence: CAWSEGGYQPQHF.

This clonotype was picked up a small number of times. The J gene is TRBJ2-1, the V gene TRBV28, with TRBD2 matching over 9 bases. Germline CDR1 is MDHEN and CDR2 is SYDVKM. The CDR3 runs 14 residues. The ends lost 5 bases at V and 9 bases at J; junction bases unmatched: 8. Here the CDR3 DNA reads TGTGCCAGCAGTCCTATAGCGGGAGTTATTGAGCAGTTCTTC. Its translation is CASSPIAGVIEQFF.

The V gene is TRBV5-5, the J gene TRBJ2-6; TRBD1 or TRBD2 may be the D gene (5 bases each). V was trimmed by 2 bases and J by 4 bases, leaving 13 bases between them. There are 16 residues in the CDR3. Per the germline V gene, CDR1 is SGHKS and CDR2 is YYEKEE (reference sequence). Here the CDR3 reads CASSLGVPGGANVLTF. In DNA form, the CDR3 reads TGTGCCAGCAGCTTAGGGGTCCCGGGAGGGGCCAACGTCCTGACTTTC.

The table lists this clonotype with many counts. The chain carries TRBV5-1 and TRBJ2-1; 8 nucleotides agree with TRBD2. The CDR3 consists of 15 residues. Germline CDR1 reads SGHRS; CDR2 reads YFSETQ. J lost 5 bases, V lost 3 bases, and 7 bases had no gene match. This chain's CDR3 is CASSSPLRGDNEQFF. The DNA of the CDR3 is TGCGCCAGCAGCTCTCCTTTGCGGGGGGACAATGAGCAGTTCTTC.

J is TRBJ1-1 and V is TRBV28; tentative D call: TRBD1 (6 bases). Trimming removed 5 bases at V and 1 base at J, with 17 bases between. Germline V CDR1 and CDR2: MDHEN, SYDVKM. This CDR3 spans 16 amino acids. In DNA, the CDR3 is TGTGCCAGCAGTCCCCAATCGGGACACTGGAACACTGAAGCTTTCTTT. Amino acid sequence: CASSPQSGHWNTEAFF.

This clonotype occurred many times. The gene calls are TRBV28 and TRBJ2-5; a weak D match, TRBD1 (6 bases). The CDR3 length is 15 residues. Trimming took 3 bases from V and 4 from J, leaving 15 bases between them. Germline values: CDR1 MDHEN, CDR2 SYDVKM. Here the CDR3 DNA reads TGTGCCAGCAGTTTTCTCAGGGGTTCTACAGAGACCCAGTACTTC. It translates to CASSFLRGSTETQYF.

This clonotype showed up many times. V usage is TRBV5-4 and J usage is TRBJ2-1; D gene uncertain. The CDR3 consists of 14 residues. Germline CDR1 SGHNT, CDR2 YYREEE (reference sequence). V lost 0 bases to trimming and J lost 2 bases, with 6 bases between them. The chain's CDR3 is CASSLVTTYNEQFF. Written as DNA, the CDR3 is TGTGCCAGCAGCTTGGTGACGACCTACAATGAGCAGTTCTTC. The full variable domain, its missing parts supplied by reference TRBV5-4 and TRBJ2-1, is ETGVTQSPTHLIKTRGQQVTLRCSSQSGHNTVSWYQQALGQGPQFIFQYYREEENGRGNFPPRFSGLQFPNYSSELNVNALELDDSALYLCASSLVTTYNEQFFGPGTRLTVL.

This chain uses TRBV5-1 with TRBJ1-1; D perhaps matches TRBD1 (5 bases). V was shortened by 2 bases and J by 0 bases, with 11 bases between the two germline ends. Germline CDR1 and CDR2: SGHRS and YFSETQ. The CDR3 has 15 amino acids. CDR3: CASSFGASMNTEAFF. CDR3 coding DNA: TGCGCCAGCAGCTTTGGGGCCAGCATGAACACTGAAGCTTTCTTT.

This clonotype was picked up many times. V and J are TRBV29-1 and TRBJ2-1; D is unresolved. Germline V gene data show CDR1 as SQVTM and CDR2 as ANQGSEA. The CDR3 runs 12 residues. Trimming took 4 bases from V and 4 from J, leaving 8 bases between them. The CDR3 DNA reads TGCAGCGTTGCTGGCGCTTACAATGAGCAGTTCTTC. The encoded protein is CSVAGAYNEQFF.

In this sample, this clonotype turned up many times. V usage is TRBV30 and J usage is TRBJ1-5; maybe TRBD1 (5 bases). The CDR3 has 18 amino acids. Germline loops: CDR1 GTSNPN, CDR2 SVGIG (reference sequence). V lost 0 bases, J lost 7 bases, and 25 bases lay in between. The CDR3 region has the DNA TGTGCCTGGAGTGTTACAGGTAAAGATTGGGTCGGGAGACAGCCCCAGCATTTT. Protein sequence: CAWSVTGKDWVGRQPQHF. The variable domain in full, completed from reference TRBV30 and TRBJ1-5, reads SQTIHQWPATLVQPVGSPLSLECTVEGTSNPNLYWYRQAAGRGLQLLFYSVGIGQISSEVPQNLSASRPQDRQFILSSKKLLLSDSGFYLCAWSVTGKDWVGRQPQHFGDGTRLSIL.

For this clonotype: A much bigger clone sits one base away, suggesting this may be a read error. The V gene is TRBV9, the J gene TRBJ2-1; 13 bases match TRBD2. Germline CDR1 and CDR2: SGDLS and YYNGEE. V gave up 4 bases and J gave up 6 bases; unmatched junction bases: 13. This CDR3 has 18 amino acids. The CDR3 bases are TGTGCCAGCAGCATAACAGTAGAGGGACTAGCGGGATTCAATGAGCAGTTCTTC. Its translation is CASSITVEGLAGFNEQFF.